This entry lists 29 T cell receptor beta chains sequenced from one sample in a study of shared T cell receptors in the human thymus. This table comes from immunoSEQ multiplex PCR, and its TCRdb copy is limited to in-frame clones, with some not included. Here the sample spans under 700,000 clones, approximately 78% being singletons. Another study also made use of these data, one on human thymus T cells.

The sequenced material came from thymocytes. These TCRs come from a boy under two years old with a congenital heart defect.

This clone was recorded once. This chain joins TRBV29-1 and TRBJ2-1; D ambiguous. The CDR3 consists of 14 residues. CDR1 is SQVTM, CDR2 ANQGSEA, per germline. Trimming removed 3 bases at V and 0 bases at J, with 9 bases between. The CDR3 region has the DNA TGCAGCGTTGACTTAGGAGACTCCTACAATGAGCAGTTCTTC. This sequence encodes CSVDLGDSYNEQFF.

V gene TRBV6-1 combines with J gene TRBJ2-5; 11 positions match TRBD2. Trimming at V came to 4 bases and at J to 3 bases, leaving 10 bases not matched to a gene. Germline values: CDR1 MNHNS, CDR2 SASEGT. There are 17 residues in the CDR3. The CDR3, as DNA: TGTGCCAGCAGTGCCACTCACGGACTAGCGGGTAAAGAGACCCAGTACTTC. Translation gives CASSATHGLAGKETQYF.

This clone was detected only once. V gene TRBV30 combines with J gene TRBJ2-1; D perhaps matches TRBD2 (5 bases). The CDR3 has 12 residues. The germline V gene encodes CDR1 GTSNPN and CDR2 SVGIG (reference sequence). Trimming cost V 4 bases and J 9 bases, with 13 bases left between them. The CDR3 here is CAWNVAGREQFF. Written as DNA, the CDR3 is TGTGCCTGGAATGTCGCGGGCCGTGAGCAGTTCTTC. Together with reference TRBV30 and TRBJ2-1, the CDR3 gives the full variable domain: SQTIHQWPATLVQPVGSPLSLECTVEGTSNPNLYWYRQAAGRGLQLLFYSVGIGQISSEVPQNLSASRPQDRQFILSSKKLLLSDSGFYLCAWNVAGREQFFGPGTRLTVL.

The chain recombines TRBV10-3 with TRBJ2-7; 7 positions agree with TRBD1. With V trimmed by 3 bases and J by 1 base, 6 bases remained unmatched. The CDR3 has 15 residues. Germline loops: CDR1 ENHRY, CDR2 SYGVKD. The DNA for the CDR3 is TGTGCCATCAGTGAAAGGGGGCCACCTTCCTACGAGCAGTACTTC. Protein: CAISERGPPSYEQYF.

V and J are TRBV4-3 and TRBJ1-2, with 8 nucleotides matching TRBD1. The CDR3 loop spans 14 amino acids. Germline CDR1 reads LGHNA; CDR2 reads YSLEER. V dropped 1 base and J dropped 8; count of bases not matched to a gene: 6. Written as DNA, the CDR3 is TGCGCCAGCAGCCAAGGGTGGGACAGGAGGGGCTACACCTTC. Its protein is CASSQGWDRRGYTF.

The chain joins TRBV5-6 to TRBJ1-3; weak D call: TRBD1 (6 bases). CDR3 length: 18 residues. The V end was cut by 4 bases, the J end by 0 bases, with 20 bases between. Germline V gene data show CDR1 as SGHDT and CDR2 as YYEEEE. This CDR3 is CASSMREGGALSGNTIYF. In DNA form, the CDR3 reads TGTGCCAGCAGCATGAGGGAGGGGGGCGCCCTCTCTGGAAACACCATATATTTT.

CDR3 coding DNA: TGTGCCAGTAGGGGACAGGGCAACACCGGGGAGCTGTTTTTT. Translated, it gives CASRGQGNTGELFF. The rearrangement joins TRBV19 to TRBJ2-2; 9 bases agree with TRBD1. Germline V CDR1 and CDR2: LNHDA, SQIVND (reference sequence). The CDR3 spans 14 residues. V lost 6 bases to trimming and J lost 2 bases; unmatched junction nucleotides: 1.

This chain joins TRBV4-1 and TRBJ2-7; 9 nucleotides line up with TRBD2. CDR1 is MGHRA and CDR2 is YSYEKL in the germline V gene. The CDR3 sequence is 15 residues long. V was pared by 0 bases and J by 0 bases, with 0 bases of the junction left unmatched. The CDR3 coding sequence is TGCGCCAGCAGCCAAGAGGGACTAGCCTCCTACGAGCAGTACTTC. It specifies CASSQEGLASYEQYF.

J is TRBJ2-1 and V is TRBV29-1; perhaps TRBD1 as D (6 bases). The CDR3 spans 16 residues. Trimming left V 8 bases short and J 0 bases short, with 20 bases between. Germline CDR1 reads SQVTM; CDR2 reads ANQGSEA. The CDR3 sequence: CSSVGGQGSSYNEQFF. DNA for the CDR3: TGCAGCTCAGTGGGCGGGCAGGGGAGCTCCTACAATGAGCAGTTCTTC.

This chain connects TRBV5-6 to TRBJ2-7; TRBD2 agrees at 7 bases. After removal of 0 bases from V and 0 bases from J, the junction contained 9 bases not matched to a gene. The CDR3 is 17 residues long. The germline V gene has CDR1 SGHDT and CDR2 YYEEEE. The CDR3 protein is CASSLGAEAGRSYEQYF. The CDR3 bases are TGTGCCAGCAGCTTGGGTGCCGAAGCGGGGCGCTCCTACGAGCAGTACTTC.

This chain connects TRBV27 to TRBJ1-5; no clear D. Germline lookup yields CDR1 MNHEY and CDR2 SMNVEV (reference sequence). The CDR3 covers 12 residues. V dropped 5 bases and J dropped 12 bases, with 14 bases sitting between them. The DNA of the CDR3 is TGTGCCAGCAGTGAGCCCGACGGGGTCCAGCATTTT. It yields the protein CASSEPDGVQHF.

The chain combines TRBV6-4 with TRBJ2-3, with 7 bases aligning to TRBD2. This CDR3 comprises 15 residues. V shed 4 bases and J 2 bases; nucleotides not matched to a gene: 6. Looked up from germline, CDR1 is MRHNA and CDR2 is SNTAGT. CDR3 DNA sequence: TGTGCCAGCAGTGCCGAGGGAGGGCTCACAGATACGCAGTATTTT. Its translation: CASSAEGGLTDTQYF.

This clone was observed a few times. The chain carries TRBV6-5 and TRBJ1-1; TRBD1 might be the D (6 bases). CDR1 is MNHEY, CDR2 SVGAGI, per germline. V was shortened by 8 bases and J by 4 bases, with 14 bases between the two germline ends. CDR3 length equals 13 residues. The CDR3 sequence: CASRHRAGTEAFF. DNA of the CDR3: TGTGCCAGCCGTCACAGGGCGGGCACTGAAGCTTTCTTT.

This chain uses TRBV4-3 with TRBJ2-1, with TRBD1 matching over 7 bases. The J segment lost 7 bases and the V segment lost 2 bases, leaving 11 bases of the junction unmatched. This CDR3 region has 16 residues. In germline, CDR1 is LGHNA, CDR2 YSLEER. CDR3 DNA sequence: TGCGCCAGCAGCCAAACCCCCTGGGACAGCAAGAATGAGCAGTTCTTC. Translating it yields CASSQTPWDSKNEQFF.

This chain links TRBV19 with TRBJ2-1; 8 bases line up with TRBD1. The germline V gene has CDR1 LNHDA and CDR2 SQIVND (reference sequence). This CDR3 has 18 residues. Germline trimming cut 4 bases from V and 6 bases from J; bases unmatched to any gene: 17. CDR3 residues: CASSKPSVIGQGFNEQFF. CDR3 sequence (DNA): TGTGCCAGTAGTAAGCCCTCCGTCATAGGACAGGGTTTCAATGAGCAGTTCTTC.

V and J are TRBV19 and TRBJ2-2; tentatively, D is TRBD1 (6 bases). V was clipped by 4 bases and J by 6 bases, with 6 bases between them. This CDR3 is built from 12 residues. Germline loops: CDR1 LNHDA, CDR2 SQIVND (reference sequence). The CDR3 DNA is TGTGCCAGTAGTAGGGGGCCCGGGGAGCTGTTTTTT. Its translation is CASSRGPGELFF.

This clone was detected a few times. The rearrangement joins TRBV6-4 to TRBJ1-2; tentative D call: TRBD1 (5 bases). Germline values: CDR1 MRHNA, CDR2 SNTAGT. The CDR3 has 12 residues. With 2 bases removed from V and 4 bases from J, the gap between germline ends came to 5 bases. As DNA, the CDR3 is TGTGCCAGCAGTGACGGGGCCTATGGCTACACCTTC. Amino acid sequence: CASSDGAYGYTF.

The chain joins TRBV15 to TRBJ2-3, with 12 bases identical to TRBD2. Trimming took 4 bases from V and 2 from J; bases not matched to a gene: 19. This CDR3 is 21 amino acids long. Germline V gives CDR1 LNHNV, CDR2 YYDKDF (reference sequence). This CDR3 is CATSTEWGTSGLTTSTDTQYF. The CDR3 nucleotides are TGTGCCACCAGCACAGAGTGGGGGACTAGCGGGCTTACCACCTCCACAGATACGCAGTATTTT.

This chain links TRBV5-1 with TRBJ2-7; 8 bases agree with TRBD1. There are 17 residues in the CDR3. Trimming at V came to 1 base and at J to 6 bases, leaving 15 bases not matched to a gene. Germline loops: CDR1 SGHRS, CDR2 YFSETQ. The CDR3 sequence: CASSLPGTGYPPREQYF. DNA of the CDR3: TGCGCCAGCAGCTTGCCCGGGACAGGATACCCTCCTCGCGAGCAGTACTTC.

This sequence joins TRBV29-1 and TRBJ2-2; D is possibly TRBD1 (6 bases). Trimming pared 6 bases from V and 6 bases from J, leaving 11 bases between. The V gene's germline CDR1 is SQVTM and CDR2 ANQGSEA. This CDR3 has 12 amino acids. The CDR3 nucleotides are TGCAGCGTGGCCGAGGGGGCCGGGGAGCTGTTTTTT. Translation gives CSVAEGAGELFF.

This clone was counted between two and nine times. This chain joins TRBV25-1 and TRBJ1-1; D gene ambiguous. This CDR3 region has 15 residues. CDR1 MGHDK and CDR2 SYGVNS come from the germline V gene. Trimming stripped 3 bases from V and 5 bases from J, with 16 bases between. This CDR3 reads CASSDHTLKRTEAFF. For the CDR3, the DNA is TGTGCCAGCAGTGACCACACGCTCAAGCGTACTGAAGCTTTCTTT.

The rearrangement links TRBV9 to TRBJ2-7, with TRBD1 as a possible D gene (6 bases). Looked up from germline, CDR1 is SGDLS and CDR2 is YYNGEE. The CDR3 runs 14 residues. V shed 4 bases and J shed 5 bases, with 16 bases lying between them. DNA of the CDR3: TGTGCCAGCAGCCGACGACGGTGGGACAACGAGCAGTACTTC. This gives the protein CASSRRRWDNEQYF.

With regard to this clone: Compared with germline, one end of the junction differs, possibly owing to a read error. The rearrangement uses TRBV6-6 and TRBJ2-7; D unresolved. The CDR3 consists of 12 residues. The germline V gene has CDR1 MNHNY and CDR2 SVGAGI (reference sequence). The CDR3 DNA is TGTGCCAGCAACCCCCCCCGCGGAGCCCAGTGCTTC. Amino acids: CASNPPRGAQCF.

This clone was observed once. The chain has TRBV4-3 and TRBJ1-5; TRBD1 matches 8 bases. Looked up from germline, CDR1 is LGHNA and CDR2 is YSLEER. Trimming took 0 bases from V and 0 from J; bases not matched to a gene: 13. This CDR3 is built from 20 residues. For the CDR3, the DNA is TGCGCCAGCAGCCAAGATCAGGCCAGGGGGCCCGATTATAGCAATCAGCCCCAGCATTTT. Translating it yields CASSQDQARGPDYSNQPQHF.

J is TRBJ2-4 and V is TRBV5-1; maybe TRBD1 (6 bases). V was trimmed by 2 bases and J by 7 bases, leaving 10 bases between them. Germline assignment: CDR1 SGHRS and CDR2 YFSETQ. This CDR3 is 13 amino acids long. The CDR3 region is CASSFTGNNIQYF. CDR3 nucleotide sequence: TGCGCCAGCAGCTTTACAGGGAACAACATTCAGTACTTC.

V and J are TRBV7-9 and TRBJ1-4; D is unclear. The V end lost 2 bases, the J end lost 1 base, and 14 bases lay between the germline ends. CDR3 length: 17 amino acids. Germline CDR1 and CDR2: SEHNR and FQNEAQ (reference sequence). The CDR3 nucleotides read TGTGCCAGCAGCTTAAATCCGGCGTCGGGAACTAATGAAAAACTGTTTTTT. It codes for CASSLNPASGTNEKLFF.

The V gene is TRBV4-1, the J gene TRBJ2-7; 10 bases are shared with TRBD2. The CDR3 is 14 residues long. The V gene end was trimmed by 4 bases and the J gene end by 4 bases; junction bases not matched to a gene: 4. Per the germline V gene, CDR1 is MGHRA and CDR2 is YSYEKL. Here the CDR3 reads CASSLQTSGYEQYF. The CDR3 DNA reads as TGCGCCAGCAGCCTACAGACTAGCGGGTACGAGCAGTACTTC.

This sequence joins TRBV25-1 and TRBJ1-4; no clear D gene. There are 16 residues in the CDR3. The ends were cut back, 4 bases at V and 4 bases at J, with 16 bases in the middle. The V gene's germline CDR1 is MGHDK and CDR2 SYGVNS. This CDR3 is CASSGFSAGGNEKLFF. The CDR3 coding sequence is TGTGCCAGCAGTGGGTTTTCGGCGGGCGGTAATGAAAAACTGTTTTTT.

This chain uses TRBV14 with TRBJ2-1; 11 bases line up with TRBD2. V gave up 5 bases and J gave up 3 bases; unmatched junction bases: 6. The CDR3 length is 16 residues. The germline gives CDR1 SGHDN, CDR2 FVKESK. CDR3 protein: CASSSTSGDYYNEQFF. The CDR3 nucleotides read TGTGCCAGCAGCTCGACTAGCGGGGACTACTACAATGAGCAGTTCTTC. Together with reference TRBV14 and TRBJ2-1, the CDR3 gives the full variable domain: EAGVTQFPSHSVIEKGQTVTLRCDPISGHDNLYWYRRVMGKEIKFLLHFVKESKQDESGMPNNRFLAERTGGTYSTLKVQPAELEDSGVYFCASSSTSGDYYNEQFFGPGTRLTVL.